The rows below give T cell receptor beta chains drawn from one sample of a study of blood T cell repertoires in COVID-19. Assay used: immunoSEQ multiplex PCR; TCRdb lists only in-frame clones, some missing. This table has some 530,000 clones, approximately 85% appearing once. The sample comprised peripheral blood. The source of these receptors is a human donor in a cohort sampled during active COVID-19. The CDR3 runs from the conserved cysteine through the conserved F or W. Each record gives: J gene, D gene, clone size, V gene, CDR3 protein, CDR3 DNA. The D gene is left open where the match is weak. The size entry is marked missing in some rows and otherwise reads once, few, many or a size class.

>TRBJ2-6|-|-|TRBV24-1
CATDGTYVLTF
TGTGCCACCGACGGGACATACGTCCTGACTTTC
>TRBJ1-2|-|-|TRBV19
CASSITAGAYGYTF
TGTGCCAGTAGTATCACCGCAGGCGCCTATGGCTACACCTTC
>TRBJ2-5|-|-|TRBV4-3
CASSLEGDGSQETQYF
TGCGCCAGCAGCCTCGAGGGGGATGGGAGTCAAGAGACCCAGTACTTC
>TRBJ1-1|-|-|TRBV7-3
CASSQEVNTEAFF
TGTGCCAGCAGCCAAGAGGTTAACACTGAAGCTTTCTTT
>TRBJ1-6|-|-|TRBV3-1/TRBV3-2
CASSQWGGDSPLHF
TGTGCCAGCAGCCAATGGGGGGGTGATTCACCCCTCCACTTT
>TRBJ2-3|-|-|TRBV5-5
CASSLVSAKFTDTQYF
TGTGCCAGCAGCTTGGTTAGCGCCAAGTTCACAGATACGCAGTATTTT
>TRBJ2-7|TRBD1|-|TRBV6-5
CASSYGTGETYEQYF
TGTGCCAGCAGTTACGGGACAGGGGAGACCTACGAGCAGTACTTC
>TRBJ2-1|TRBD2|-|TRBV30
CAWSSPPLSGRPGEQFF
TGTGCCTGGAGTTCACCCCCACTAAGCGGGAGGCCCGGGGAGCAGTTCTTC
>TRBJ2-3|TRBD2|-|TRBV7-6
CASSFQAGGPGDTQYF
TGTGCCAGCAGCTTTCAAGCGGGAGGGCCGGGAGATACGCAGTATTTT
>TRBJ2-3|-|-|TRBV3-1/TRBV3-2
CASSHLGGPHTDTQYF
TGTGCCAGCAGCCATCTCGGGGGACCTCACACAGATACGCAGTATTTT
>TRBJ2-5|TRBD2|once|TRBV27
CASASGTSGFQETQYF
TGTGCCAGCGCCTCAGGGACTAGCGGGTTCCAAGAGACCCAGTACTTC
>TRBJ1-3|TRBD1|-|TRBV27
CASSLPGTGNSGNTIYF
TGTGCCAGCAGTCTTCCCGGGACAGGGAACTCTGGAAACACCATATATTTT
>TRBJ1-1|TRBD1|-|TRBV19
CASSTLTGGGRTEAFF
TGTGCCAGTAGTACACTTACAGGGGGTGGTAGGACTGAAGCTTTCTTT
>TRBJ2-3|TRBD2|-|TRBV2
CASTFELAGTDTQYF
TGTGCCAGCACCTTCGAACTAGCGGGTACAGATACGCAGTATTTT
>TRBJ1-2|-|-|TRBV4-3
CASSQELRDGYTF
TGCGCCAGCAGCCAAGAACTCAGGGATGGCTACACCTTC
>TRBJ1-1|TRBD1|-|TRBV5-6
CASSFAGGFTEAFF
TGTGCCAGCAGCTTCGCAGGGGGCTTCACTGAAGCTTTCTTT
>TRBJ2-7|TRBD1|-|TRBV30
CAWSPSGTGASYEQYF
TGTGCCTGGAGTCCCTCCGGGACAGGGGCCTCCTACGAGCAGTACTTC
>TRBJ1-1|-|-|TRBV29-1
CSVVPAMNTEAFF
TGCAGCGTTGTACCCGCTATGAACACTGAAGCTTTCTTT
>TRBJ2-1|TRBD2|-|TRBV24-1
CATRASGRPEQFF
TGTGCCACCCGGGCTAGCGGGAGACCTGAGCAGTTCTTC
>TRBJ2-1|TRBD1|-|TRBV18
CASSPGQGEDEQFF
TGTGCCAGCTCACCGGGACAGGGGGAGGATGAGCAGTTCTTC
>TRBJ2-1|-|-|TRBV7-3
CASSLSGQGSFNEQFF
TGTGCCAGCAGCTTATCAGGTCAGGGCAGTTTCAATGAGCAGTTCTTC
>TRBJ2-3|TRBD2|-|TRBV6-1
CASSDSGSQTDTQYF
TGTGCCAGCAGTGACAGCGGGAGCCAAACAGATACGCAGTATTTT
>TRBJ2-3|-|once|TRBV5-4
CASSLEGDTDTQYF
TGTGCCAGCAGCTTGGAAGGAGACACAGATACGCAGTATTTT
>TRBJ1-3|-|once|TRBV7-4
CASSAGLPESVVDTIYF
TGTGCCAGCAGCGCGGGTCTCCCAGAAAGTGTAGTTGACACCATATATTTT
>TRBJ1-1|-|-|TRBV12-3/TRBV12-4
CASTPGGEAFF
TGTGCCAGCACCCCAGGAGGTGAAGCTTTCTTT
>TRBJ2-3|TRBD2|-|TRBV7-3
CASSSTSGSLTDTQYF
TGTGCCAGCAGCTCGACTAGCGGGAGTTTGACAGATACGCAGTATTTT
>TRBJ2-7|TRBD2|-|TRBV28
CASSFSGSWREQYF
TGTGCCAGCAGTTTTAGCGGGAGTTGGCGCGAGCAGTACTTC
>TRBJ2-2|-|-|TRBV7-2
CASSFWLATNTGELFF
TGTGCCAGCAGCTTCTGGCTAGCGACGAACACCGGGGAGCTGTTTTTT
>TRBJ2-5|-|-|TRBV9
CASSVAGRETQYF
TGTGCCAGCAGCGTAGCAGGGAGGGAGACCCAGTACTTC
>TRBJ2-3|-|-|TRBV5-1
CASSTGTPVTDTQYF
TGCGCCAGCAGTACCGGGACTCCGGTCACAGATACGCAGTATTTT
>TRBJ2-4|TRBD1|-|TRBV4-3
CASSQEAGGTDIQYF
TGCGCCAGCAGCCAGGAAGCAGGGGGCACGGACATTCAGTACTTC
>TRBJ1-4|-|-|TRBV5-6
CASSSRSKAKLFF
TGTGCCAGCAGCTCCCGGAGTAAGGCGAAACTGTTTTTT
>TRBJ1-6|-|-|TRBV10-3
CAISESDPGGHNSPLHF
TGTGCCATCAGTGAGTCCGACCCGGGAGGGCATAATTCACCCCTCCACTTT
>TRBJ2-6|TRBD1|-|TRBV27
CASSFRQGASGANVLTF
TGTGCCAGCAGTTTTCGGCAGGGGGCATCCGGGGCCAACGTCCTGACTTTC
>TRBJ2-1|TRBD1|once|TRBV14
CASSLGQGTAARGNNEQFF
TGTGCCAGCAGCCTCGGACAGGGGACGGCGGCTCGGGGTAACAATGAGCAGTTCTTC
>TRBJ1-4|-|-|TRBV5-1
CASSLERATNEKLFF
TGCGCCAGCAGCTTGGAGAGAGCAACTAATGAAAAACTGTTTTTT
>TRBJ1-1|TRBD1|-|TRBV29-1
CSVDGTALNTEAFF
TGCAGCGTTGACGGGACAGCTTTGAACACTGAAGCTTTCTTT
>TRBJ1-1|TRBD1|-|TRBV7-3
CASSSQGERTEAFF
TGTGCCAGCAGCTCCCAGGGGGAGCGGACTGAAGCTTTCTTT
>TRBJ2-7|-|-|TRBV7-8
CASSLLQGPYEQYF
TGTGCCAGCAGCTTGTTACAGGGTCCCTACGAGCAGTACTTC
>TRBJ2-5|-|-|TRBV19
CASSHRQGQETQYF
TGTGCCAGTAGTCATCGGCAGGGCCAAGAGACCCAGTACTTC
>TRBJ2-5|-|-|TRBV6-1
CASREDRPLFQETQYF
TGTGCCAGCAGGGAAGACAGACCCCTCTTCCAAGAGACCCAGTACTTC
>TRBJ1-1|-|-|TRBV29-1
CSVDAGPMLAEAFF
TGCAGCGTTGATGCAGGGCCGATGCTTGCTGAAGCTTTCTTT
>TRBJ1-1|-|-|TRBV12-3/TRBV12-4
CASSRGQQAFF
TGTGCCAGCAGCCGTGGACAGCAAGCTTTCTTT
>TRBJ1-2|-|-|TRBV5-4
CASHGGINYGYTF
TGTGCCAGCCACGGCGGGATCAACTATGGCTACACCTTC
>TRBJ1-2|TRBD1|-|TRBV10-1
CASSEFGQGKDYGYTF
TGCGCCAGCAGTGAGTTTGGACAGGGGAAAGACTATGGCTACACCTTC
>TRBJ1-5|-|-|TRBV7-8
CASKADNSNQPQHF
TGTGCCAGCAAGGCCGACAATAGCAATCAGCCCCAGCATTTT
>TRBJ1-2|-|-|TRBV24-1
CATSGQSSGYTF
TGTGCCACCAGCGGACAATCTTCTGGCTACACCTTC
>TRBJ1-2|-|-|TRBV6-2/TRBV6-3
CASSYDSLLNYGYTF
TGTGCCAGCAGTTACGACAGCCTCCTTAACTATGGCTACACCTTC
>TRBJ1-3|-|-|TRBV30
CAWTAGFISGNTIYF
TGTGCCTGGACGGCAGGTTTTATATCTGGAAACACCATATATTTT
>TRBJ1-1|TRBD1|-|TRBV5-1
CASSFNDRGTPTLNTEAFF
TGCGCCAGCAGCTTCAACGACAGGGGGACCCCGACCTTGAACACTGAAGCTTTCTTT
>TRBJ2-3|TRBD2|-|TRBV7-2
CASSRLAGVGTDTQYF
TGTGCCAGCAGCCGTCTAGCGGGAGTCGGCACAGATACGCAGTATTTT
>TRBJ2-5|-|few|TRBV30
CAWSVGAETQYF
TGTGCCTGGAGTGTCGGAGCAGAGACCCAGTACTTC
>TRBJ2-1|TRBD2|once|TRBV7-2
CASSSALAGGGRNEQFF
TGTGCCAGCAGCTCAGCACTAGCGGGAGGGGGGAGGAATGAGCAGTTCTTC
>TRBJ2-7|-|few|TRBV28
CASTGGRSYEQYF
TGTGCCAGCACCGGCGGCAGATCCTACGAGCAGTACTTC